The next 19 T cell receptor beta chains were all read from a single sample in a study of blood T cell repertoires in COVID-19. This table comes from immunoSEQ multiplex PCR, and its TCRdb copy is limited to in-frame clones, with some not included. The sample lists 200,000 to 300,000 clones, 70% to 90% occurring once. The sequencing sample was made of peripheral blood. The receptors were gathered from a woman in her 50s with acute or convalescent COVID-19.

The sample holds one count of this clone. The chain is built from TRBV6-5 and TRBJ1-1; 7 bases are a match to TRBD1. Germline CDR1 MNHEY, CDR2 SVGAGI. The length of the CDR3 is 15 residues. V dropped 6 bases and J dropped 0; count of bases not matched to a gene: 7. CDR3 in DNA: TGTGCCAGCAGGTCGACAGGGATCTTGAACACTGAAGCTTTCTTT. Protein: CASRSTGILNTEAFF.

The chain employs TRBV6-5 and TRBJ2-7, with 8 bases aligning to TRBD1. The germline gives CDR1 MNHEY, CDR2 SVGAGI. This CDR3 has 14 amino acids. The V gene end was trimmed by 5 bases and the J gene end by 3 bases; junction bases not matched to a gene: 6. CDR3 coding DNA: TGTGCCAGCAGTACCGGAGGACAGGGCTACGAGCAGTACTTC. Protein product: CASSTGGQGYEQYF.

The chain is built from TRBV2 and TRBJ1-5; D is perhaps TRBD1 (5 bases). Germline-derived CDR1 and CDR2 are SNHLY and FYNNEI. The CDR3 covers 14 residues. Trimming pared 2 bases from V and 7 bases from J, leaving 12 bases between. The CDR3 DNA is TGTGCCAGCAGTGAACATTTAGGGGAACAGCCCCAGCATTTT. Its translation: CASSEHLGEQPQHF.

The J gene is TRBJ1-2, the V gene TRBV2; TRBD1 matches 11 bases. Per the germline V gene, CDR1 is SNHLY and CDR2 is FYNNEI. The CDR3 loop spans 15 amino acids. Germline trimming cut 6 bases from V and 2 bases from J; bases unmatched to any gene: 5. The DNA for the CDR3 is TGTGCCAGCAGGCAGTGGACAGGGGGCAACTATGGCTACACCTTC. As protein: CASRQWTGGNYGYTF.

With regard to this clone: The same CDR3 is also encoded by other DNA sequences in this sample. This rearrangement joins TRBV7-9 to TRBJ2-5; D remains ambiguous. The V end was cut by 4 bases, the J end by 2 bases, with 8 bases between. CDR3 size: 13 residues. Germline V gene data show CDR1 as SEHNR and CDR2 as FQNEAQ (reference sequence). The CDR3 loop reads CASSSPGQETQYF. In DNA form, the CDR3 reads TGTGCCAGCAGCTCCCCGGGTCAAGAGACCCAGTACTTC.

The chain has TRBV7-2 and TRBJ2-1; 13 bases agree with TRBD2. CDR1 and CDR2 (germline): SGHTA, FQGNSA. Trimming cost V 4 bases and J 4 bases; bases outside gene matches: 7. This CDR3 contains 17 residues. CDR3 coding DNA: TGTGCCAGCAGCTCCTTCATGACTAGCGGGAGGTACAATGAGCAGTTCTTC. This gives the protein CASSSFMTSGRYNEQFF.

The chain links TRBV4-3 to TRBJ1-4; no definite D call. Germline V gives CDR1 LGHNA, CDR2 YSLEER. Trimming shortened V by 0 bases and J by 10 bases, and 15 bases separated the two germline ends. The CDR3 sequence is 15 residues long. CDR3 sequence (DNA): TGCGCCAGCAGCCAAGATTTCAGGATCAACGGAAAACTGTTTTTT. Translated, it gives CASSQDFRINGKLFF.

The CDR3 coding sequence is TGTGCCACCACACCGACTAGCGAATACAATGAGCAGTTCTTC. As protein: CATTPTSEYNEQFF. The V call is TRBV19, the J call TRBJ2-1; 8 bases fit TRBD2. V shed 10 bases, J shed 4 bases, and the junction held 9 bases outside the gene matches. Germline V gene data show CDR1 as LNHDA and CDR2 as SQIVND (reference sequence). The CDR3 is 14 residues long.

V is TRBV27 and J is TRBJ2-7, with TRBD1 matching over 7 bases. The CDR3 has 15 amino acids. Germline V gene lookup returns CDR1 MNHEY and CDR2 SMNVEV (reference sequence). With 5 bases clipped from V and 0 bases from J, the junction kept 7 bases outside the gene matches. The CDR3: CASSRSGQSSYEQYF. CDR3 nucleotide sequence: TGTGCCAGCAGTCGTTCGGGACAGAGCTCCTACGAGCAGTACTTC.

The chain employs TRBV7-2 and TRBJ2-7; 8 nucleotides line up with TRBD2. V lost 6 bases to trimming and J lost 6 bases; unmatched junction nucleotides: 13. Looked up from germline, CDR1 is SGHTA and CDR2 is FQGNSA. CDR3 length: 15 residues. In DNA, the CDR3 is TGTGCCAGCAGAGAAAAGGGAGCGGGAGCGGGCGAGCAGTACTTC. Translating it yields CASREKGAGAGEQYF.

The genes are TRBV3-1 (or the pseudogene TRBV3-2) and TRBJ2-7; D uncertain. The germline V gene encodes CDR1 LGHDT and CDR2 YNNKEL (reference sequence). The CDR3 runs to 15 residues. The germline V and J ends were trimmed by 1 base and 6 bases, with 16 bases remaining between them. This CDR3 is CASSQGSAVTGEQYF. CDR3 nucleotide sequence: TGTGCCAGCAGCCAAGGTTCGGCGGTCACTGGCGAGCAGTACTTC.

The rearrangement uses TRBV5-1 and TRBJ1-4, with 9 positions matching TRBD1. V trimming: 0 bases; J trimming: 8 bases; junction bases outside the gene matches: 2. The CDR3 runs 14 residues. Germline V gene lookup returns CDR1 SGHRS and CDR2 YFSETQ. CDR3 region: CASSLGTGAEKLFF. In DNA form, the CDR3 reads TGCGCCAGCAGCTTGGGGACAGGGGCCGAAAAACTGTTTTTT. The whole variable domain, remainder taken from reference TRBV5-1 and TRBJ1-4, is KAGVTQTPRYLIKTRGQQVTLSCSPISGHRSVSWYQQTPGQGLQFLFEYFSETQRNKGNFPGRFSGRQFSNSRSEMNVSTLELGDSALYLCASSLGTGAEKLFFGSGTQLSVL.

The chain joins TRBV6-6 to TRBJ2-1; 11 bases fit TRBD2. The CDR3 totals 15 residues. CDR1 is MNHNY, CDR2 SVGAGI, per germline (reference sequence). V dropped 4 bases and J dropped 6; count of bases not matched to a gene: 5. Here the CDR3 reads CASSFLGLAGNEQFF. CDR3 coding DNA: TGTGCCAGCAGTTTCCTCGGACTAGCGGGCAATGAGCAGTTCTTC.

The chain links TRBV11-3 to TRBJ2-2, with D tentatively TRBD1 (5 bases). The CDR3 sequence is 13 residues long. The germline CDR1 and CDR2 sequences are SGHNT and YENEEA. Trimming removed 8 bases at V and 1 base at J, with 8 bases between. CDR3 sequence: CASEGENTGELFF. CDR3 sequence (DNA): TGTGCCAGCGAAGGGGAGAACACCGGGGAGCTGTTTTTT. Supplemented by reference TRBV11-3 and TRBJ2-2, the full variable domain reads EAGVVQSPRYKIIEKKQPVAFWCNPISGHNTLYWYLQNLGQGPELLIRYENEEAVDDSQLPKDRFSAERLKGVDSTLKIQPAELGDSAVYLCASEGENTGELFFGEGSRLTVL.

Comments on this clone: The junction and the germline gene differ at one end; a read error may be behind it. The rearrangement uses TRBV7-7 and TRBJ2-2, with TRBD2 matching 12 bases. Germline V gene lookup returns CDR1 SSHAT and CDR2 FNYEAQ (reference sequence). The CDR3 sequence is 17 residues long. The CDR3 DNA is TGTGCTAGCAGCCCAGAACTAGCGGGAGGATTAACCGGGGAGCTGTTTTTT. Its translation is CASSPELAGGLTGELFF.

This clone was counted once. The chain has TRBV20-1 and TRBJ2-5, with 8 bases lining up with TRBD2. The CDR3 is 15 residues long. V was clipped by 3 bases and J by 5 bases; unmatched bases: 11. Germline V gene lookup returns CDR1 DFQATT and CDR2 SNEGSKA (reference sequence). For the CDR3, the DNA is TGCAGTGCTAGTACCGGGACTAGATCATATGAGACCCAGTACTTC. It yields the protein CSASTGTRSYETQYF.

CDR3 nucleotides: TGTGCCAGCAGATACCGATGGGGGCTCATCTATGGCTACACCTTC. Its protein is CASRYRWGLIYGYTF. The V and J genes are TRBV5-5 and TRBJ1-2; possible D gene TRBD1, 6 bases. The CDR3 covers 15 residues. The V and J ends lost 5 bases and 4 bases respectively, with 18 bases between them. Per the germline V gene, CDR1 is SGHKS and CDR2 is YYEKEE (reference sequence).

The chain links TRBV5-1 to TRBJ2-5; the match to TRBD2 covers 8 bases. The J segment lost 1 base and the V segment lost 5 bases, leaving 7 bases of the junction unmatched. Germline CDR1 and CDR2: SGHRS and YFSETQ. This CDR3 has 15 amino acids. The CDR3 DNA reads TGCGCCAGCAGGACCATAGCGGGATCCCAAGAGACCCAGTACTTC. Translation gives CASRTIAGSQETQYF.

The V and J genes are TRBV28 and TRBJ2-3, with 7 nucleotides matching TRBD2. V shed 4 bases and J 7 bases; nucleotides not matched to a gene: 17. In germline, CDR1 is MDHEN, CDR2 SYDVKM. This CDR3 has 17 residues. The CDR3 reads CASSSPRAGAGSHTQYF. The CDR3 DNA sequence: TGTGCCAGCAGTTCCCCCCGCGCGGGAGCGGGATCCCATACGCAGTATTTT.